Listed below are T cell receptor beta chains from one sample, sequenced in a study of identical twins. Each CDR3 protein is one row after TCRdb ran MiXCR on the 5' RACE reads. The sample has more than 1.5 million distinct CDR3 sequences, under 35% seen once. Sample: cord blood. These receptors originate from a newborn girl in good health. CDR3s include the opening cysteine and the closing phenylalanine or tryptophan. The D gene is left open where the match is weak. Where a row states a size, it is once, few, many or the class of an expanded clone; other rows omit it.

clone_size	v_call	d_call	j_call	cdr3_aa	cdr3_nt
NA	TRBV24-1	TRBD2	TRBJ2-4	CATSDSRTSNIQYF	TGTGCCACCAGTGATTCGCGGACTAGCAACATTCAGTACTTC
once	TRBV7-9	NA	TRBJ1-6	CASSFRKTPLHF	TGTGCCAGCAGCTTCCGAAAGACACCCCTCCACTTT
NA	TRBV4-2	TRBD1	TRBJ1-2	CASSQKQGAANYGYTF	TGTGCCAGCAGCCAAAAACAGGGGGCGGCTAACTATGGCTACACCTTC
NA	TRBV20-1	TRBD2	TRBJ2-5	CSALGLAGVTNEQYF	TGCAGTGCCCTGGGACTAGCGGGAGTAACAAATGAGCAGTACTTC
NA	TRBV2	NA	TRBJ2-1	CASSDPGETNEQFF	TGTGCCAGCAGTGACCCTGGGGAAACGAATGAGCAGTTCTTC
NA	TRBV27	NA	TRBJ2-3	CASWRGQEDTQYF	TGTGCCAGCTGGAGGGGGCAAGAAGATACGCAGTATTTT
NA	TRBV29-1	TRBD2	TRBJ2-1	CSVEGIVAGGSSYNEQFF	TGCAGCGTTGAAGGAATAGTAGCGGGGGGATCTTCCTACAATGAGCAGTTCTTC
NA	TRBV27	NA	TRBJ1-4	CASSPTGSRYEKLFF	TGTGCCAGCAGTCCAACCGGGTCCCGCTATGAAAAACTGTTTTTT
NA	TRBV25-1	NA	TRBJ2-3	CASSDHRTGRGTDTQYF	TGTGCCAGCAGTGACCACCGGACAGGGAGGGGCACAGATACGCAGTATTTT
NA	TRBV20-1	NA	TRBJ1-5	CSARYQGSNQPQHF	TGCAGTGCTAGGTACCAGGGGAGCAATCAGCCCCAGCATTTT
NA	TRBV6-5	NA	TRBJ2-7	CASSYSSVYNEQYF	TGTGCCAGCAGTTACTCGTCGGTCTACAATGAGCAGTACTTC
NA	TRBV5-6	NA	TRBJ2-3	CASSLGRGARDTQYF	TGTGCCAGCAGCTTGGGACGGGGGGCCAGAGATACGCAGTATTTT
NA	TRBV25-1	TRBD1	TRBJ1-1	CASSDAGTGGTEAFF	TGTGCCAGCAGTGATGCCGGGACAGGGGGCACTGAAGCTTTCTTT
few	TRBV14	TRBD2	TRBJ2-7	CASSQYGTSGSIKYF	TGTGCCAGCAGCCAATACGGGACTAGCGGGAGTATAAAGTACTTC
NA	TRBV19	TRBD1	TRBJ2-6	CASTTGTGTFRANVLTF	TGTGCCAGTACCACCGGGACAGGGACGTTTAGGGCCAACGTCCTGACTTTC
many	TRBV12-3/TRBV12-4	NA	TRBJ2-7	CASSDYDPYEQYF	TGTGCCAGCAGTGACTACGACCCCTACGAGCAGTACTTC
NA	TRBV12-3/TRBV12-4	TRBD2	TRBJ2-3	CASSLPGLAGGSDTQYF	TGTGCCAGCAGTTTGCCGGGACTAGCGGGGGGGTCGGATACGCAGTATTTT
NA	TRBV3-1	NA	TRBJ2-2	CASSQAGTLTGELFF	TGTGCCAGCAGCCAAGCGGGGACCTTAACCGGGGAGCTGTTTTTT
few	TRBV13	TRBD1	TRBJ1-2	CASRKRGQGAYGYTF	TGTGCCAGCAGGAAGAGGGGACAGGGGGCGTATGGCTACACCTTC
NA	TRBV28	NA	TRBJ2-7	CASSLASGSNYEQYF	TGTGCCAGCAGTTTAGCTTCGGGCAGTAACTACGAGCAGTACTTC
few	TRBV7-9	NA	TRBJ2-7	CASSSYRVGYEQYF	TGTGCCAGCAGCAGCTACAGGGTTGGCTACGAGCAGTACTTC
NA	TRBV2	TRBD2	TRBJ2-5	CAGSELAGGETQYF	TGTGCCGGCAGTGAACTAGCGGGAGGAGAGACCCAGTACTTC
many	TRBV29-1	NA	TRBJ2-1	CSGMRVPLYNEQFF	TGCAGCGGGATGCGGGTGCCCCTTTACAATGAGCAGTTCTTC
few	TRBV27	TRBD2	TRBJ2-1	CASSLWASGTYNEQFF	TGTGCCAGCAGTTTATGGGCTAGCGGGACCTACAATGAGCAGTTCTTC
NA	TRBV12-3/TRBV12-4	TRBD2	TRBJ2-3	CASSLLAVGADVEYF	TGTGCCAGCAGTTTACTAGCGGTGGGCGCAGATGTGGAATATTTT
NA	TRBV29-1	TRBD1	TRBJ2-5	CSGRTGLGTQYF	TGCAGCGGCCGGACAGGGCTCGGGACCCAGTACTTC
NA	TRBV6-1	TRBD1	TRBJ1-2	CASSARTGGIGYTF	TGTGCCAGCAGTGCAAGGACAGGGGGCATTGGCTACACCTTC
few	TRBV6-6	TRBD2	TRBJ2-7	CATLQSGSGNEQYF	TGTGCCACTCTACAAAGCGGGAGTGGGAACGAGCAGTACTTC
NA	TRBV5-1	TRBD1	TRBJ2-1	CASSPRTGGQYNEQFF	TGCGCCAGCAGCCCTAGGACAGGGGGACAGTACAATGAGCAGTTCTTC
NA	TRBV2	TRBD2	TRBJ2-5	CASNPGTSPHNEQYF	TGTGCCAGCAATCCCGGGACTAGTCCCCACAATGAGCAGTACTTC